The T cell receptor (beta chain) under discussion was sequenced for a study of blood T cell repertoires in COVID-19. Looking at the study overall: Samples came from the United States, Italy and Spain, spanning acute and convalescent COVID-19. T cells, B-cell-depleted T cells, or PBMCs provided the cDNA or gDNA that served as material.

Original data processing: Quantification of nucleated cells was approximated via reference gene primer amplification. The assay was immunoSEQ multiplex PCR, and TCRdb's table has in-frame clones only and misses some. V, J and clone size derive from that table, while D and trimming were established from the DNA sequence. This sample has 270,000 or so clones, with approximately 89% found just once. There are 15 residues in the CDR3. Germline CDR1 and CDR2: MRHNA and SNTAGT. The V and J ends lost 6 bases and 5 bases, in that order; junction bases with no gene match: 6. Sample: peripheral blood. This rearrangement joins TRBV6-4 to TRBJ1-6; 8 nucleotides agree with TRBD1. The clonotype comes from a man aged 40-49 years with active or convalescent COVID-19. In nucleotides, the CDR3 is TGTGCCAGCAGCCGACAGGGGTTCGATAATTCACCCCTCCACTTT. Amino acid sequence: CASSRQGFDNSPLHF.